The 25 T cell receptor beta chains given below trace back to one sample, sequenced in a study of shared clonotypes between healthy human individuals. Produced via immunoSEQ multiplex PCR; TCRdb's table is partial and in-frame only. The data show millions of clones, with under 95% seen just once and roughly 1.7% held by the top ten. Naive-designated CD8 cells lacked CD45RO, were positively enriched for CCR7, and omitted terminally differentiated effector memory CD45RA+ cells. The sequencing input was naive CD8+ T cells from PBMCs. The receptors were gathered from a man aged 18 to 29 in good health. Some clones in this sample may be carry-over from other donors' samples.

CDR3 in amino acids: CASSPEGGSSSYNEQFF. The CDR3 DNA sequence: TGTGCCAGCAGCCCGGAGGGCGGTTCTAGCTCCTACAATGAGCAGTTCTTC. The chain uses TRBV11-2 and TRBJ2-1, with D maybe TRBD2 (6 bases). Germline V CDR1 and CDR2: SGHAT, FQNNGV. The V end lost 5 bases, the J end lost 0 bases, and 17 bases lay between the germline ends. The CDR3 contains 17 residues.

The genes are TRBV4-3 and TRBJ2-2; D perhaps matches TRBD2 (5 bases). From germline, CDR1 is LGHNA and CDR2 YSLEER. The length of the CDR3 is 15 residues. Trimming took 3 bases from V and 8 from J, leaving 16 bases between them. The CDR3 DNA reads TGCGCCAGCAGCCATTTAGAGGGCCCCCCTGGGGAGCTGTTTTTT. This sequence encodes CASSHLEGPPGELFF.

This sequence joins TRBV27 and TRBJ2-1, with TRBD2 identical over 14 bases. After removal of 5 bases from V and 7 bases from J, the junction contained 4 bases not matched to a gene. Germline CDR1 is MNHEY and CDR2 is SMNVEV (reference sequence). CDR3 size: 15 residues. The CDR3 nucleotides read TGTGCCAGCAGTCCAAGACTAGCGGGAGGGAATGAGCAGTTCTTC. It encodes CASSPRLAGGNEQFF.

The chain couples TRBV15 to TRBJ2-7, with D unresolved. Trimming removed 1 base at V and 0 bases at J, with 7 bases between. This CDR3 spans 14 amino acids. Germline V gene lookup returns CDR1 LNHNV and CDR2 YYDKDF (reference sequence). The CDR3 protein is CATSRGRTSYEQYF. CDR3 bases: TGTGCCACCAGCAGAGGCAGGACCTCCTACGAGCAGTACTTC.

The chain links TRBV7-9 to TRBJ1-4, with TRBD1 as a possible D gene (5 bases). The CDR3 extends over 17 amino acids. Germline V gene sequence: CDR1 SEHNR, CDR2 FQNEAQ (reference sequence). The CDR3 DNA follows: TGTGCGATTCTCACCGCGGGTCGACAGATTCCTAATGAAAAACTGTTTTTT. As protein: CAILTAGRQIPNEKLFF.

In this sample, this clone turned up once. The chain has TRBV5-1 and TRBJ2-7; D gene unclear. The CDR3 contains 15 residues. The germline V and J ends were trimmed by 1 base and 5 bases, with 16 bases remaining between them. From germline, CDR1 is SGHRS and CDR2 YFSETQ. The CDR3 spells CASSLSGSLANEQYF. The CDR3, as DNA: TGCGCCAGCAGCTTGTCCGGAAGCCTCGCGAACGAGCAGTACTTC.

The chain is built from TRBV30 and TRBJ1-2; no clear D gene. Trimming took 0 bases from V and 7 from J, leaving 9 bases between them. This CDR3 is 12 amino acids long. Germline V lookup: CDR1 GTSNPN, CDR2 SVGIG (reference sequence). The CDR3 region is CAWSVSFSGYTF. CDR3 nucleotide sequence: TGTGCCTGGAGTGTAAGTTTCTCTGGCTACACCTTC.

In its sample, this clone was seen once. The chain joins TRBV2 to TRBJ2-2; D tentatively reads TRBD1 or TRBD2 (5 bases each). Trimming took off 8 bases at V and 2 bases at J, with 21 bases between the two ends. Germline V CDR1 and CDR2: SNHLY, FYNNEI. This CDR3 spans 17 amino acids. The CDR3 is CASSHMTGTINTGELFF. CDR3 nucleotide sequence: TGTGCCAGCTCACACATGACCGGGACGATTAACACCGGGGAGCTGTTTTTT.

This chain connects TRBV28 to TRBJ1-4, with D maybe TRBD1 (5 bases). V gave up 2 bases and J gave up 0 bases, with 16 bases separating them. The germline V gene encodes CDR1 MDHEN and CDR2 SYDVKM. CDR3 length equals 18 residues. The chain's CDR3 is CASSLRGKLRPTNEKLFF. The CDR3 DNA sequence: TGTGCCAGCAGTTTAAGGGGAAAACTCCGCCCAACTAATGAAAAACTGTTTTTT.

The chain employs TRBV10-3 and TRBJ2-7, with D perhaps matching TRBD2 (6 bases). The length of the CDR3 is 15 residues. The V gene lost 6 bases and the J gene lost 0 bases, with 15 bases spanning the gap. Germline CDR1 is ENHRY and CDR2 is SYGVKD. The CDR3 nucleotides are TGTGCCATCAGGCCGGGACTCACCCTCTCCTACGAGCAGTACTTC. It encodes CAIRPGLTLSYEQYF.

The rearrangement links TRBV9 to TRBJ2-7; 7 bases are shared with TRBD2. The V gene's germline CDR1 is SGDLS and CDR2 YYNGEE. The ends lost 7 bases at V and 6 bases at J; junction bases unmatched: 10. The CDR3 contains 13 residues. Written as DNA, the CDR3 is TGTGCCAGCGCGGGAGATCCTATCTCCGAGCAGTACTTC. Encoded protein: CASAGDPISEQYF.

V usage is TRBV5-8 and J usage is TRBJ2-7, with 7 bases fitting TRBD1. Germline lookup yields CDR1 SGHTS and CDR2 YDEGEE. V dropped 4 bases and J dropped 7; count of bases not matched to a gene: 17. This CDR3 comprises 16 residues. The chain's CDR3 is CASSPGTVGLIREQYF. CDR3 nucleotide sequence: TGTGCCAGCAGCCCCGGGACAGTCGGCTTGATAAGGGAGCAGTACTTC.

The V gene is TRBV28, the J gene TRBJ1-5, with D unresolved. Per the germline V gene, CDR1 is MDHEN and CDR2 is SYDVKM. CDR3 size: 12 residues. The V end was cut by 5 bases, the J end by 9 bases, with 11 bases between. The CDR3 here is CASSPVPWPQHF. CDR3 nucleotide sequence: TGTGCCAGCAGTCCCGTCCCTTGGCCCCAGCATTTT.

This chain links TRBV27 with TRBJ2-6, with 8 positions matching TRBD1. After removal of 5 bases from V and 4 bases from J, the junction contained 10 bases not matched to a gene. The germline CDR1 and CDR2 sequences are MNHEY and SMNVEV (reference sequence). The CDR3 runs 17 residues. The CDR3 region is CASSPLWQGAGANVLTF. For the CDR3, the DNA is TGTGCCAGCAGTCCGCTGTGGCAGGGGGCCGGGGCCAACGTCCTGACTTTC.

On this clone itself: The sample contains more than one DNA sequence encoding this CDR3. V and J are TRBV15 and TRBJ2-7, with a tentative D call TRBD1 (5 bases). The germline V gene has CDR1 LNHNV and CDR2 YYDKDF (reference sequence). This CDR3 spans 14 amino acids. V shed 0 bases and J shed 0 bases, with 6 bases lying between them. The CDR3 coding sequence is TGTGCCACCAGCAGAGAAGGGGACTCCTACGAGCAGTACTTC. It encodes CATSREGDSYEQYF.

V usage is TRBV6-5 and J usage is TRBJ1-5; no clear D. The germline V gene has CDR1 MNHEY and CDR2 SVGAGI. Between the trimmed V and J ends, which lost 6 bases and 3 bases, there was a span of 9 bases. The CDR3 spans 13 residues. Here the CDR3 reads CASRGGDNQPQHF. In nucleotides, the CDR3 is TGTGCCAGCAGAGGCGGCGACAATCAGCCCCAGCATTTT.

The chain carries TRBV28 and TRBJ1-4, with 8 bases matching TRBD1. The V gene's germline CDR1 is MDHEN and CDR2 SYDVKM. This CDR3 spans 14 amino acids. J lost 8 bases, V lost 7 bases, and 9 bases had no gene match. CDR3 residues: CASNSDREGEKLFF. CDR3 nucleotide sequence: TGTGCCAGCAACTCGGACAGGGAGGGGGAAAAACTGTTTTTT. Complete variable domain (other parts from reference TRBV28 and TRBJ1-4): DVKVTQSSRYLVKRTGEKVFLECVQDMDHENMFWYRQDPGLGLRLIYFSYDVKMKEKGDIPEGYSVSREKKERFSLILESASTNQTSMYLCASNSDREGEKLFFGSGTQLSVL.

This clone was counted a single time. The rearrangement joins TRBV25-1 to TRBJ2-2, with a tentative D call TRBD2 (6 bases). The CDR3 has 17 residues. Trimming took off 3 bases at V and 3 bases at J, with 17 bases between the two ends. CDR1 is MGHDK and CDR2 is SYGVNS in the germline V gene. The CDR3 here is CASSDDTTGRYTGELFF. DNA for the CDR3: TGTGCCAGCAGTGACGATACCACCGGGAGATACACCGGGGAGCTGTTTTTT.

This chain uses TRBV4-2 with TRBJ1-1; D gene unclear. CDR1 and CDR2 from the germline V gene are LGHNA and YNFKEQ. V was trimmed by 0 bases and J by 6 bases, leaving 8 bases between them. The CDR3 sequence is 13 residues long. The CDR3 region is CASSQEMSPEAFF. The DNA of the CDR3 is TGTGCCAGCAGCCAAGAGATGTCCCCTGAAGCTTTCTTT.

The chain uses TRBV7-6 and TRBJ2-7; D remains ambiguous. Per the germline V gene, CDR1 is SGHVS and CDR2 is FNYEAQ. Trimming took off 2 bases at V and 6 bases at J, with 14 bases between the two ends. The CDR3 runs 14 residues. The CDR3 spells CASSLPRNTGEQYF. In DNA form, the CDR3 reads TGTGCCAGCAGCTTACCGAGAAATACCGGCGAGCAGTACTTC.

The rearrangement links TRBV7-9 to TRBJ1-2; D is ambiguous. CDR3 size: 14 residues. V was pared by 2 bases and J by 0 bases, with 7 bases between. Germline CDR1 SEHNR, CDR2 FQNEAQ (reference sequence). The DNA of the CDR3 is TGTGCCAGCAGCTTACTCCAGACTAACTATGGCTACACCTTC. This sequence encodes CASSLLQTNYGYTF.

CDR3 in DNA: TGTGCCAGCAGCCCCGGCTTGGGGACAGGGGGCTTCCGGGGCGAGCAGTACTTC. Translation: CASSPGLGTGGFRGEQYF. The chain joins TRBV11-2 to TRBJ2-7; 12 bases line up with TRBD1. Germline-derived CDR1 and CDR2 are SGHAT and FQNNGV. The CDR3 sequence is 18 residues long. The J segment lost 6 bases and the V segment lost 5 bases, leaving 17 bases of the junction unmatched.

The gene calls are TRBV28 and TRBJ2-5, with 8 bases matching TRBD2. The CDR3 length is 18 residues. Looked up from germline, CDR1 is MDHEN and CDR2 is SYDVKM. Trimming at V came to 6 bases and at J to 2 bases, leaving 17 bases not matched to a gene. This CDR3 is CASSFAGLSGSKQETQYF. CDR3 nucleotides: TGTGCCAGCAGCTTCGCCGGTCTGAGCGGGAGTAAACAAGAGACCCAGTACTTC.

Here the CDR3 DNA reads TGTGCCAGCAGGGTTAATACAGGGGGCCCTCCCTATGGCTACACCTTC. Protein product: CASRVNTGGPPYGYTF. The chain couples TRBV2 to TRBJ1-2; 9 bases match TRBD1. Trimming took 6 bases from V and 4 from J; bases not matched to a gene: 12. Germline CDR1 is SNHLY and CDR2 is FYNNEI. CDR3 size: 16 residues.

The chain combines TRBV9 with TRBJ2-7; the D gene is possibly TRBD1 (6 bases). Per the germline V gene, CDR1 is SGDLS and CDR2 is YYNGEE. This CDR3 contains 13 residues. The V end was cut by 0 bases, the J end by 6 bases, with 10 bases between. CDR3: CASSVGRGGEQYF. Here the CDR3 DNA reads TGTGCCAGCAGCGTAGGCAGGGGTGGCGAGCAGTACTTC.